The 22 T cell receptor beta chains presented below share a single source sample, sequenced in a study of immune characterization of retroperitoneal liposarcoma (dated by TCRdb to the late 2010s). Libraries came from PCR. The listed sequencing device is NextSeq 500. In TCRdb, the public reads were trimmed at Q25 with fastp and aligned with MiXCR, with productive beta chains retained. Identical CDR3 proteins give one entry, which carries the most common genes and DNA. In all, the sample holds 10,000 or so distinct CDR3 sequences, and approximately 30% of those were seen once. The top ten clones comprise about 8% of the sample. The sequenced sample was tumor tissue. The receptors stem from a male donor with retroperitoneal liposarcoma.

V and J are TRBV27 and TRBJ2-1; 10 positions agree with TRBD1. The DNA end is more similar to TRBJ2-7, so the J call may be wrong. Per the germline V gene, CDR1 is MNHEY and CDR2 is SMNVEV (reference sequence). The CDR3 consists of 15 residues. In DNA, the CDR3 is TGTGCCAGCAGTTTATGGGGGACAGGGGCCTACGAGCAGTACTTC. Translating gives CASSLWGTGAYEQYF.

The chain carries TRBV6-2 or TRBV6-3 and TRBJ2-5, with 13 bases matching TRBD2. TRBJ2-1 matches the DNA end more closely, so the J call is doubtful. The length of the CDR3 is 15 residues. The germline V gene encodes CDR1 MNHEY and CDR2 SVGEGT. CDR3 sequence: CASSELAGGMDEQFF. The CDR3 DNA follows: TGTGCCAGCAGTGAACTAGCGGGAGGGATGGATGAGCAGTTCTTC.

This clonotype was observed a few times. The rearrangement links TRBV27 to TRBJ2-2; D uncertain. Germline V gene sequence: CDR1 MNHEY, CDR2 SMNVEV (reference sequence). The CDR3 is 14 residues long. Trimming left V 3 bases short and J 5 bases short, with 10 bases between. CDR3 sequence reads: CASSFGLITGELFF. The CDR3 DNA reads as TGTGCCAGCAGTTTTGGTCTAATAACCGGGGAGCTGTTTTTT.

Many counts were recorded for this clonotype. The gene calls are TRBV7-9 and TRBJ2-2; 7 bases align to TRBD1. CDR3 length equals 18 residues. Germline CDR1 is SEHNR and CDR2 is FQNEAQ (reference sequence). With V trimmed by 5 bases and J by 0 bases, 12 bases remained unmatched. The CDR3 protein is CASSPSPTGPANTGELFF. The CDR3 region has the DNA TGTGCCAGCAGCCCTAGCCCGACAGGGCCAGCGAACACCGGGGAGCTGTTTTTT.

The V gene is TRBV6-4, the J gene TRBJ2-1; 11 bases are a match to TRBD2. Losses at the gene ends were 0 bases for V and 6 bases for J; bases not matched to a gene: 1. CDR1 and CDR2 (germline): MRHNA, SNTAGT. The CDR3 spans 15 residues. The CDR3 sequence is CASSDSSGGANEQFF. The CDR3, as DNA: TGTGCCAGCAGTGACTCTAGCGGGGGGGCCAATGAGCAGTTCTTC.

By share, this clonotype ranks as medium-sized (0.01 to 0.1%). J is TRBJ2-1 and V is TRBV7-6; 13 bases line up with TRBD2. The better agreement between TRBJ2-7 and the DNA end casts doubt on the J call. The CDR3 covers 14 residues. CDR1 SGHVS and CDR2 FNYEAQ come from the germline V gene. This chain's CDR3 is CASSWTSGSNEQYF. The CDR3, as DNA: TGTGCCAGCAGCTGGACTAGCGGGAGCAATGAGCAGTACTTC.

This clonotype showed up just once. The rearrangement links TRBV6-2 or TRBV6-3 to TRBJ2-1, with 9 nucleotides matching TRBD2. Germline CDR1 is MNHEY and CDR2 is SVGEGT. V lost 6 bases, J lost 3 bases, and 6 bases stayed unmatched. The CDR3 is 15 residues long. DNA of the CDR3: TGTGCCAGCAGCGCGCGCGGGGGGGACTACAATGAGCAGTTCTTC. Protein: CASSARGGDYNEQFF.

The rearrangement joins TRBV27 to TRBJ2-7; the match to TRBD2 covers 8 bases. The DNA end is more similar to TRBJ2-5, so the J call may be wrong. Germline V gene data show CDR1 as MNHEY and CDR2 as SMNVEV (reference sequence). The CDR3 spans 14 residues. Written as DNA, the CDR3 is TGTGCCAGCAGTCCGGGACTAGGAGGGGAGACCCAGTACTTC. Translation gives CASSPGLGGETQYF.

V and J are TRBV7-3 and TRBJ1-2; a possible D gene is TRBD1 (5 bases). In germline, CDR1 is SGHTA, CDR2 FQGTGA. With 0 bases removed from V and 3 bases from J, the gap between germline ends came to 11 bases. The CDR3 length is 15 residues. CDR3 in amino acids: CASSLTGRRDYGYTF. CDR3 nucleotide sequence: TGTGCCAGCAGCTTAACCGGGCGCAGGGACTATGGCTACACCTTC.

Relative to its sample, this clonotype is large. The chain employs TRBV6-1 and TRBJ2-1; 9 bases match TRBD1. The CDR3 sequence is 15 residues long. CDR1 and CDR2 from the germline V gene are MNHNS and SASEGT. The V gene end was trimmed by 6 bases and the J gene end by 3 bases; junction bases not matched to a gene: 6. The DNA of the CDR3 is TGTGCCAGCAGCCCGGGACAGGGAGTCTACAATGAGCAGTTCTTC. Its translation: CASSPGQGVYNEQFF.

V gene TRBV6-6 combines with J gene TRBJ1-2; 10 nucleotides line up with TRBD1. The trim removed 5 bases at V and 3 bases at J, leaving 6 bases unmatched. The CDR3 is 15 residues long. Germline CDR1 reads MNHNY; CDR2 reads SVGAGI (reference sequence). Here the CDR3 reads CASSDGTGEDYGYTF. In nucleotides, the CDR3 is TGTGCCAGCAGTGACGGGACAGGGGAGGACTATGGCTACACCTTC.

Judged by abundance, this clonotype is medium-sized. The V call is TRBV6-1, the J call TRBJ2-1; D is unclear. The DNA end is a closer match to TRBJ2-7, so the J assignment may be wrong. The CDR3 runs to 13 residues. From germline, CDR1 is MNHNS and CDR2 SASEGT. CDR3 amino acids: CASKGRTYNEQYF. CDR3 DNA: TGTGCCAGCAAGGGTCGAACCTACAATGAGCAGTACTTC.

The table lists this clonotype with a count of one. This rearrangement joins TRBV11-2 to TRBJ2-1, with D possibly being TRBD2 (5 bases). Matching the DNA end better, TRBJ2-7 makes the J call doubtful. CDR1 is SGHAT, CDR2 FQNNGV, per germline. The CDR3 runs 15 residues. CDR3 in amino acids: CASSLSPLRGGEQYF. The CDR3 coding sequence is TGTGCCAGCAGCTTAAGTCCCCTCCGGGGTGGCGAGCAGTACTTC.

The CDR3 bases are TGTGCCAGCAGTTCGGACAGGGCTTACGAGCAGTACTTC. Translated, it gives CASSSDRAYEQYF. This chain links TRBV6-1 with TRBJ2-7, with 8 positions matching TRBD1. In germline, CDR1 is MNHNS, CDR2 SASEGT. The CDR3 is 13 amino acids. Unmatched junction bases numbered 4, after V lost 5 bases and J lost 4 bases.

By sample share, this clonotype is medium-sized. This rearrangement joins TRBV7-2 to TRBJ2-7, with 7 bases identical to TRBD2. The V gene's germline CDR1 is SGHTA and CDR2 FQGNSA. This CDR3 is 14 amino acids long. V was clipped by 5 bases and J by 1 base; unmatched bases: 5. DNA for the CDR3: TGTGCCAGCAGCAGACGCGGGAGTTCCTACGAGCAGTACTTC. Translation: CASSRRGSSYEQYF.

In its sample, this clonotype was seen many times. The V gene is TRBV6-4, the J gene TRBJ2-5, with D perhaps given as TRBD1 or TRBD2 (5 bases each). The CDR3 is 15 amino acids. V lost 0 bases, J lost 11 bases, and 19 bases lay in between. The germline V gene has CDR1 MRHNA and CDR2 SNTAGT. CDR3: CASSDSEGLGNEQYF. CDR3 in DNA: TGTGCCAGCAGTGACTCCGAGGGGTTGGGGAATGAGCAGTACTTC.

For this clonotype: Being one base from a much bigger clone, this may be a read error. V gene TRBV27 combines with J gene TRBJ2-1; D unresolved. The DNA end is a closer match to TRBJ2-7, so the J assignment may be wrong. The CDR3 has 11 residues. Germline CDR1 and CDR2: MNHEY and SMNVEV (reference sequence). DNA of the CDR3: TGTGCCAGCAGTTTAGGCAATGAGCAGTACTTC. Protein product: CASSLGNEQYF.

This clonotype was observed many times. This chain connects TRBV6-1 to TRBJ2-1; tentatively, D is TRBD2 (5 bases). This CDR3 comprises 14 residues. Trimming shortened V by 6 bases and J by 10 bases, and 19 bases separated the two germline ends. Looked up from germline, CDR1 is MNHNS and CDR2 is SASEGT. The CDR3 DNA follows: TGTGCCAGCAGCCCTCGTGGAGGTTTCCACGAGCAGTTCTTC. Amino acid sequence: CASSPRGGFHEQFF.

CDR3 sequence reads: CASSLGQAYEQFF. As DNA, the CDR3 is TGTGCCAGCAGCCTGGGACAGGCCTACGAGCAGTTCTTC. V is TRBV7-8 and J is TRBJ2-1; 8 nucleotides agree with TRBD1. This CDR3 has 13 amino acids. Germline CDR1 is SGHVS and CDR2 is FQNEAQ. V shed 5 bases, J shed 10 bases, and the junction held 7 bases outside the gene matches.

By share, this clonotype counts as medium-sized. One end of the junction fails to match germline, which may point to a read error. The genes are TRBV12-3 or TRBV12-4 and TRBJ2-1; a possible D gene is TRBD2 (6 bases). The J call may be mistaken, given a closer DNA end match to TRBJ2-7. This CDR3 contains 14 residues. DNA for the CDR3: TGTGCCAGCAGCTTAGCGGCACGGGGCTACGAGCAGTACTTC. This sequence encodes CASSLAARGYEQYF.

In this sample, this clonotype turned up many times. The chain uses TRBV12-3 or TRBV12-4 and TRBJ2-1, with 7 positions matching TRBD2. The DNA matches TRBJ2-7 better at its end, which makes the J call doubtful. The CDR3 length is 16 residues. The CDR3 reads CASSSSGGRSYNEQYF. The CDR3 DNA reads as TGTGCCAGCAGTTCTAGCGGAGGCCGCTCCTACAATGAGCAGTACTTC.

This clonotype was recorded many times. The chain uses TRBV11-2 and TRBJ2-5; D possibly matches TRBD1 or TRBD2 (5 bases each). Matching the DNA end better, TRBJ2-7 makes the J call doubtful. Germline assignment: CDR1 SGHAT and CDR2 FQNNGV. CDR3 length: 15 residues. In nucleotides, the CDR3 is TGTGCCAGCAGCTTAGCTTTTGGGGGAACCTACGAGCAGTACTTC. It yields the protein CASSLAFGGTYEQYF.